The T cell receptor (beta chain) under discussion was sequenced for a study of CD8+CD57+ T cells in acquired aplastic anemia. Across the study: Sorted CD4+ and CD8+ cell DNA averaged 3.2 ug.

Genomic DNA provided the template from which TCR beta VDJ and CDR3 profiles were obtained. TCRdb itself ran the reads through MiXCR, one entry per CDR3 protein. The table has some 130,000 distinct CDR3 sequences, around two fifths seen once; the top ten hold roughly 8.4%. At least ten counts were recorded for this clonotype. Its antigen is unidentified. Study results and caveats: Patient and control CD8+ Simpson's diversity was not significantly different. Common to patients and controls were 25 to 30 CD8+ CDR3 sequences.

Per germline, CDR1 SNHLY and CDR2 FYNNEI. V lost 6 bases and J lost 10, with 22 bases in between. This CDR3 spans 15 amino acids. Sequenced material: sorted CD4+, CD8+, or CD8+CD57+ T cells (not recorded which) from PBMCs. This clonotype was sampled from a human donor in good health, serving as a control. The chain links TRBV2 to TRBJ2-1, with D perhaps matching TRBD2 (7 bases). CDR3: CASSVGGAVPTEQFF. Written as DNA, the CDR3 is TGTGCCAGCAGCGTAGGGGGGGCCGTCCCGACGGAGCAGTTCTTC.